The 8 T cell receptor beta chains given below trace back to one sample, sequenced in a study of cytomegalovirus exposure and HLA in healthy donors. The PCR was carried out with 60 Vbeta primers and 13 Jbeta primers. Here immunoSEQ multiplex PCR was the method, and the copy in TCRdb shows in-frame clones only, minus some. The sample yields 100,000 to 150,000 clones, 15% seen once. Sequenced sample: PBMCs. All receptors come from a young woman in good health and CMV-seronegative.

V is TRBV30 and J is TRBJ2-7; TRBD2 matches 11 bases. The CDR3 length is 17 residues. The germline V gene encodes CDR1 GTSNPN and CDR2 SVGIG (reference sequence). With 0 bases clipped from V and 6 bases from J, the junction kept 13 bases outside the gene matches. The CDR3 DNA sequence: TGTGCCTGGAGTGTTAACCGGGATTGGCTAGCGGGAGGCGAGCAGTACTTC. As protein: CAWSVNRDWLAGGEQYF.

V is TRBV6-6 and J is TRBJ1-5; TRBD1 matches 10 bases. The CDR3 consists of 14 residues. Germline CDR1 MNHNY, CDR2 SVGAGI (reference sequence). Trimming removed 6 bases from V and 11 bases from J; junction bases left unmatched: 10. CDR3 in DNA: TGTGCCAGCAGCTCCGGGACAGGGGCTTGGACCCAGCATTTT. It encodes CASSSGTGAWTQHF.

This rearrangement joins TRBV20-1 to TRBJ1-2, with 8 bases fitting TRBD1. Per the germline V gene, CDR1 is DFQATT and CDR2 is SNEGSKA (reference sequence). The CDR3 is made up of 9 amino acids. The CDR3 sequence: CSRGLGYTF. CDR3 nucleotides: TGCAGCAGGGGGCTTGGCTACACCTTC.

This clone was seen only a few times. The chain carries TRBV6-1 and TRBJ1-3; D remains ambiguous. The V gene's germline CDR1 is MNHNS and CDR2 SASEGT. V lost 1 base and J lost 3, with 4 bases in between. The CDR3 consists of 13 residues. This CDR3 is CASSEVSGNTIYF. The CDR3 DNA reads TGTGCCAGCAGTGAAGTTAGTGGAAACACCATATATTTT.

The chain is built from TRBV5-1 and TRBJ2-7, with D possibly TRBD1 on 6 matching bases. CDR1 is SGHRS and CDR2 is YFSETQ in the germline V gene. This CDR3 contains 14 residues. Between the trimmed V and J ends, which lost 4 bases and 1 base, there was a span of 12 bases. Written as DNA, the CDR3 is TGCGCCAGCAGCCTGACGGGACAATCCTACGAGCAGTACTTC. Protein sequence: CASSLTGQSYEQYF. The variable domain in full, completed from reference TRBV5-1 and TRBJ2-7, reads KAGVTQTPRYLIKTRGQQVTLSCSPISGHRSVSWYQQTPGQGLQFLFEYFSETQRNKGNFPGRFSGRQFSNSRSEMNVSTLELGDSALYLCASSLTGQSYEQYFGPGTRLTVT.

The chain couples TRBV2 to TRBJ1-5; maybe TRBD1 (5 bases). The germline V gene encodes CDR1 SNHLY and CDR2 FYNNEI. Trimming removed 2 bases at V and 2 bases at J, with 19 bases between. This CDR3 has 18 amino acids. This CDR3 is CASSERGLTPGGNQPQHF. CDR3 bases: TGTGCCAGCAGTGAACGGGGACTTACCCCCGGGGGCAATCAGCCCCAGCATTTT.

V usage is TRBV5-6 and J usage is TRBJ1-2, with D perhaps TRBD1 (6 bases). CDR1 is SGHDT, CDR2 YYEEEE, per germline. The CDR3 is made up of 15 amino acids. The ends were cut back, 0 bases at V and 0 bases at J, with 9 bases in the middle. CDR3: CASSLAGQTNYGYTF. The CDR3 DNA follows: TGTGCCAGCAGCTTGGCAGGACAGACTAACTATGGCTACACCTTC.

This clone occurred a few times. The CDR3 loop reads CASSISWQGANEQYF. DNA of the CDR3: TGTGCCAGCAGTATTTCCTGGCAGGGGGCCAACGAGCAGTACTTC. This rearrangement joins TRBV6-5 to TRBJ2-7; 8 nucleotides line up with TRBD1. The CDR3 contains 15 residues. Germline V gene lookup returns CDR1 MNHEY and CDR2 SVGAGI. Trimming took 5 bases from V and 5 from J; bases not matched to a gene: 11.